The 22 T cell receptor beta chains in this list originate from one sample, sequenced in a study of blood T cells in healthy people across ages. Using a J-beta primer mix together with a sample-barcoded 5' primer, a second PCR was run for roughly 7 to 12 cycles. Each CDR3 protein is one row after TCRdb ran MiXCR on the 5' RACE reads. The sample shows over 500,000 distinct CDR3 sequences, over 40% of them seen only once. The specimen was blood. Source of these receptors: a woman older than 75 in good health.

About this clonotype itself: A read error may be the cause here, since a much bigger clone is one base away. The chain carries TRBV5-1 and TRBJ2-4; no firm D call. The CDR3 covers 17 residues. Germline CDR1 reads SGHRS; CDR2 reads YFSETQ. As DNA, the CDR3 is TGCGCCAGCAGCTTGGATGTTGTAACGCAGATCAAAAACATTCAGAACTTC. Translating it yields CASSLDVVTQIKNIQNF.

Of note for this clonotype: Given a much more abundant clone one base away, this may be a read error. The V call is TRBV5-1, the J call TRBJ2-7; tentative D call: TRBD2 (5 bases). The germline CDR1 and CDR2 sequences are SGHRS and YFSETQ. The V and J ends lost 0 bases and 2 bases respectively, with 9 bases between them. The CDR3 length is 14 residues. The chain's CDR3 is CASSLAEVPYEQYF. The DNA for the CDR3 is TGCGCCAGCAGCTTGGCGGAGGTTCCCTACGAGCAGTACTTC.

V usage is TRBV28 and J usage is TRBJ2-3, with D hard to call. The V gene lost 1 base and the J gene lost 0 bases, with 5 bases spanning the gap. The CDR3 totals 14 residues. The germline CDR1 and CDR2 sequences are MDHEN and SYDVKM. CDR3 amino acids: CASSLYVSTDTQYF. CDR3 nucleotide sequence: TGTGCCAGCAGTTTATATGTTAGCACAGATACGCAGTATTTT.

This clonotype was picked up many times. This chain uses TRBV2 with TRBJ2-6; D is ambiguous. Germline CDR1 and CDR2: SNHLY and FYNNEI. Trimming shortened V by 6 bases and J by 0 bases, and 6 bases separated the two germline ends. The CDR3 is made up of 14 amino acids. This CDR3 reads CASRLNSGANVLTF. CDR3 sequence (DNA): TGTGCCAGCAGGTTAAACTCTGGGGCCAACGTCCTGACTTTC.

This chain uses TRBV21-1 with TRBJ2-1; the table names TRBD2, a call not compared with the DNA. TRBV21-1 is reported as a pseudogene. The CDR3 loop spans 19 amino acids. The CDR3 loop reads CASSKAHAGLPQTNNEQFF. The CDR3 nucleotides read TGTGCCAGCAGCAAAGCGCACGCGGGATTACCCCAAACAAACAATGAGCAGTTCTTC.

CDR3 amino acids: CASSSRPTTTEAFF. CDR3 coding DNA: TGTGCCAGCAGTTCCCGGCCCACAACAACTGAAGCTTTCTTT. The chain carries TRBV6-1 and TRBJ1-1; no reliable D call. CDR1 and CDR2 (germline): MNHNS, SASEGT. The CDR3 spans 14 residues. V was pared by 5 bases and J by 5 bases, with 15 bases between.

This clonotype was detected a few times. It may be a read error: a sequence one base away is much more abundant. This chain uses TRBV7-9 with TRBJ2-4; no reliable D call. The CDR3 has 13 residues. V lost 2 bases to trimming and J lost 13 bases, with 15 bases between them. Per germline, CDR1 SEHNR and CDR2 FQNEAQ (reference sequence). CDR3 nucleotide sequence: TGTGCCAGCAGCTTAATGCGACCCAATGAGCAGTACTTC. This sequence encodes CASSLMRPNEQYF.

The chain employs TRBV29-1 and TRBJ2-5; no clear D. Trimming took off 2 bases at V and 5 bases at J, with 6 bases between the two ends. Germline V gene lookup returns CDR1 SQVTM and CDR2 ANQGSEA. The length of the CDR3 is 11 residues. CDR3 region: CSVERRETQYF. The CDR3 nucleotides read TGCAGCGTTGAAAGGCGGGAGACCCAGTACTTC.

This clonotype has just a few counts. The chain carries TRBV20-1 and TRBJ2-1, with 7 nucleotides matching TRBD2. Germline V gene sequence: CDR1 DFQATT, CDR2 SNEGSKA (reference sequence). J gave up 1 base and V 1 base, and 7 bases lay outside the gene matches. The CDR3 is made up of 16 amino acids. CDR3 sequence: CSARGWGLPSYNEQFF. As DNA, the CDR3 is TGCAGTGCTAGAGGTTGGGGACTACCTTCCTACAATGAGCAGTTCTTC.

Details on this clonotype: With a much larger clone just one base away, this may be a read error. The chain joins TRBV18 to TRBJ2-7, with a tentative D call TRBD2 (6 bases). Germline CDR1 is KGHSH and CDR2 is LQKENI. The CDR3 totals 15 residues. CDR3 amino acids: CANSYLADYYYEQYF. The CDR3 DNA reads as TGTGCCAACTCATATTTAGCGGATTATTACTACGAGCAGTACTTC.

The chain combines TRBV12-3 or TRBV12-4 with TRBJ2-3, with 10 nucleotides matching TRBD2. V gave up 4 bases and J gave up 2 bases; unmatched junction bases: 3. The CDR3 is made up of 15 amino acids. CDR3 sequence: CASSSSGGDTDTQYF. CDR3 in DNA: TGTGCCAGCAGTTCCAGCGGGGGGGACACAGATACGCAGTATTTT.

Turning to this clonotype: Possible read error: a much larger clone is one base away. The chain combines TRBV3-1 with TRBJ2-7, with D unclear. Germline V lookup: CDR1 LGHDT, CDR2 YNNKEL (reference sequence). The CDR3 covers 13 residues. The CDR3 DNA reads TGTGTCAGCAGCCAAGAATGGCGGTACGAGCAGTACTTC. Its translation: CVSSQEWRYEQYF.

V and J are TRBV29-1 and TRBJ2-7; D tentatively reads TRBD1 or TRBD2 (6 bases each). The end of the DNA fits TRBJ2-5 better, so the J call may be wrong. The CDR3 has 14 amino acids. Germline V gives CDR1 SQVTM, CDR2 ANQGSEA. The CDR3 DNA follows: TGCAGCGTTGATGGGAGAACAGGGAGGGAGACCCAGTACTTC. It translates to CSVDGRTGRETQYF.

This clonotype has a handful of counts. This chain links TRBV7-9 with TRBJ2-1; 10 bases match TRBD1. The CDR3 totals 16 residues. Germline lookup yields CDR1 SEHNR and CDR2 FQNEAQ (reference sequence). The ends lost 3 bases at V and 8 bases at J; junction bases unmatched: 10. CDR3 amino acids: CASSFIGTGVSDEQFF. The CDR3 bases are TGTGCCAGCAGCTTTATCGGGACAGGGGTCTCGGATGAGCAGTTCTTC.

This chain uses TRBV6-6 with TRBJ1-5; 9 positions agree with TRBD1. Germline CDR1 reads MNHNY; CDR2 reads SVGAGI (reference sequence). The CDR3 is 14 residues long. V lost 5 bases and J lost 6; bases outside the gene matches: 5. In DNA form, the CDR3 reads TGTGCCAGCAGTCACAGGGGGCCGATTCAGCCCCAGCATTTT. Translation gives CASSHRGPIQPQHF.

V gene TRBV27 combines with J gene TRBJ2-5, with D maybe TRBD2 (7 bases). This CDR3 spans 16 amino acids. Trimming pared 7 bases from V and 11 bases from J, leaving 29 bases between. Germline V gene data show CDR1 as MNHEY and CDR2 as SMNVEV (reference sequence). CDR3 loop: CASIPMDRGALGGQYF. CDR3 nucleotides: TGTGCCAGCATCCCTATGGACCGGGGGGCCTTAGGGGGGCAGTACTTC.

This clonotype was detected only once. This may come from a read error, since a much larger clone is one base off. The V gene is TRBV10-3, the J gene TRBJ2-3, with a possible D match to TRBD1 (6 bases). V gave up 6 bases and J gave up 5 bases, with 12 bases separating them. CDR1 and CDR2 from the germline V gene are ENHRY and SYGVKD. The CDR3 sequence is 13 residues long. CDR3 sequence (DNA): TGTGCCATCAGGAGATACAGGGAAGATACGCAGTATTTT. Translated: CAIRRYREDTQYF.

This clonotype was found once. The chain recombines TRBV15 with TRBJ2-7, with 7 bases matching TRBD1. The J call may be incorrect, as the DNA end agrees better with TRBJ2-5. Germline lookup yields CDR1 LNHNV and CDR2 YYDKDF (reference sequence). CDR3 length: 14 residues. CDR3 region: CATSGGQAGETQYF. CDR3 nucleotides: TGTGCCACCAGCGGTGGACAGGCAGGAGAGACCCAGTACTTC.

J is TRBJ2-3 and V is TRBV7-2; tentative D call: TRBD2 (6 bases). CDR3 length: 17 residues. In germline, CDR1 is SGHTA, CDR2 FQGNSA. The germline V and J ends were trimmed by 4 bases and 3 bases, with 20 bases remaining between them. CDR3 in amino acids: CASSSSGVLLATDTQYF. As DNA, the CDR3 is TGTGCCAGCAGCTCCTCGGGGGTCCTCCTAGCAACAGATACGCAGTATTTT.

This chain links TRBV29-1 with TRBJ2-3; D is unresolved. Trimming pared 3 bases from V and 2 bases from J, leaving 12 bases between. The CDR3 covers 14 residues. Germline assignment: CDR1 SQVTM and CDR2 ANQGSEA. The CDR3 region has the DNA TGCAGCGTTGAGGGTCCTAGATCCACAGATACGCAGTATTTT. Its translation is CSVEGPRSTDTQYF.

In the case of this clonotype: A clone one base away is much larger, so this may be a read error. The J gene is TRBJ2-1, the V gene TRBV24-1; D is possibly TRBD1 or TRBD2 (5 bases each). This CDR3 region has 16 residues. Germline CDR1 is KGHDR and CDR2 is SFDVKD. Between the trimmed V and J ends, which lost 2 bases and 8 bases, there was a span of 18 bases. The CDR3 loop reads CATSDSAQVGDHEQFF. The CDR3 DNA follows: TGTGCCACCAGTGATTCCGCTCAGGTAGGGGACCATGAGCAGTTCTTC.

This clonotype appeared a few times. The chain joins TRBV5-1 to TRBJ2-5; D may correspond to TRBD1 or TRBD2 (5 bases each). Germline assignment: CDR1 SGHRS and CDR2 YFSETQ. Trimming pared 0 bases from V and 7 bases from J, leaving 22 bases between. CDR3 length equals 17 residues. CDR3 region: CASSLGAGSLPYGTQYF. Here the CDR3 DNA reads TGCGCCAGCAGCTTGGGGGCAGGGAGTTTACCCTACGGGACCCAGTACTTC.